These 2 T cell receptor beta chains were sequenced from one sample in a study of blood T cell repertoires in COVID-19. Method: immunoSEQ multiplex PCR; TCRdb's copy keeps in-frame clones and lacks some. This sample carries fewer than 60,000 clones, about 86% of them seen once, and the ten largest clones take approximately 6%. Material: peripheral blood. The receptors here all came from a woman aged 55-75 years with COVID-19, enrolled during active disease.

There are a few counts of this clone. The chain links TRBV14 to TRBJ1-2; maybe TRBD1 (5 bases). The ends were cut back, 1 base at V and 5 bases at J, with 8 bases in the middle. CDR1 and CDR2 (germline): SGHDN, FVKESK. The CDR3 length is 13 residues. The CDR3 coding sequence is TGTGCCAGCAGCCAAGGACAGTTTTATGGCTACACCTTC. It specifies CASSQGQFYGYTF.

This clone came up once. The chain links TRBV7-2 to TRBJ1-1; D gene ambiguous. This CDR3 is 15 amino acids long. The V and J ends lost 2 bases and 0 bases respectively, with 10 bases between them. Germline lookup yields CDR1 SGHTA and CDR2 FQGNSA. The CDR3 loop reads CASSLWPGMNTEAFF. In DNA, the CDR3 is TGTGCCAGCAGCTTATGGCCGGGGATGAACACTGAAGCTTTCTTT.